This T cell receptor (beta chain) came from a study of regulatory and conventional T cells in RAG deficiency. To note about this clone: Its antigen is undetermined.

Trimming pared 3 bases from V and 8 bases from J, leaving 16 bases between. The CDR3 spans 14 residues. Germline V gene data show CDR1 as MGHRA and CDR2 as YSYEKL. Profiled with immunoSEQ multiplex PCR; TCRdb holds only in-frame clones, not every one. The top ten clones hold roughly 1.3% of a sample with more than 20,000 clones, around 97% of them seen once. Study conclusions and caveats: Control T-cell subsets had markedly higher Shannon entropy and lower Simpson indices than RAG-deficient patients.

Blood CD4+ CD25-low CD127-high conventional T cells supplied the genomic DNA template. The data also belong to a second study, concerning regulatory T cells. That publication notes: Primers: 52 TRBV forward and 13 TRBJ reverse.

The genes are TRBV4-1 and TRBJ1-2; maybe TRBD1 (6 bases). Sequenced material: CD25- CD4+ T cells sorted from blood. The TCR originated in a human donor in good health. This CDR3 is CASSQAQGISGYTF. The CDR3 DNA is TGCGCCAGCAGCCAGGCACAGGGAATCAGCGGCTACACCTTC.